There are a few counts of the clone carrying this T cell receptor beta chain. TCRdb fed the RT-PCR reads into MiXCR, producing one record per CDR3 protein. The sample yields about 540,000 distinct CDR3 sequences, approximately 22% seen once. These data are taken from a study of response to subunit inactivated influenza vaccine. J was trimmed by 6 bases and V by 6 bases; bases with no gene match: 12. The length of the CDR3 is 15 residues. These data were also reused for a study on T cells expressing NK-cell markers. That source notes: Synthesis of TCR beta cDNA relied on 5'RACE template switching carrying UMIs. In five to seven donors, dominant CD3+CD56+NKG2C+ clonotypes ranked among the top 10 CD8+ clonotypes. In a handful of donors, dominant clonotypes made up about 28.3-65% of CD3+CD56-NKG2C+ cells.

The sequencing here drew on CD4+ T cells sorted from PBMCs, taken 11 to 12 days after vaccination. The chain uses TRBV12-3 or TRBV12-4 and TRBJ2-7, with TRBD1 identical over 9 bases. The TCR comes from a man aged 50 or older who received an inactivated influenza vaccine. The CDR3, as DNA: TGTGCCAGCAGCCCCCGGGACAGGGTGGGGAGCGAGCAGTACTTC. Translating gives CASSPRDRVGSEQYF.